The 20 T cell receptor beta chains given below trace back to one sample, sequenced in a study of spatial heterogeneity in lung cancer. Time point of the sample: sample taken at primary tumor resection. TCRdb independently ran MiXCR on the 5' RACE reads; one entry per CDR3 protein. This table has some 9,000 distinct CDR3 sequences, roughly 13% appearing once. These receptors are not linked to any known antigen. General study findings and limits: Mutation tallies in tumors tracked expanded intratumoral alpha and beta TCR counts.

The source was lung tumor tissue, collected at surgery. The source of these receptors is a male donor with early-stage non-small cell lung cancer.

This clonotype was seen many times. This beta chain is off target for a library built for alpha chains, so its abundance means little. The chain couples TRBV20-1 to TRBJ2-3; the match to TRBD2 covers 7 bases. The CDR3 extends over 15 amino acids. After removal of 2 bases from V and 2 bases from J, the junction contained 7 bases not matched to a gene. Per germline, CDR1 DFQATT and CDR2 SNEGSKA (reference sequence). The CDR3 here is CSARPPAGFTDTQYF. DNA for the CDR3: TGCAGTGCTAGACCGCCAGCGGGATTCACAGATACGCAGTATTTT.

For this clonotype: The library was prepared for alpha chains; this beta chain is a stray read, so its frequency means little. This CDR3 reads CASSRGFLRAFF. CDR3 sequence (DNA): TGTGCCAGCAGCCGGGGTTTCCTCAGAGCTTTCTTT. V and J are TRBV12-3 or TRBV12-4 and TRBJ1-1; D is uncertain. The CDR3 has 12 residues. The germline V and J ends were trimmed by 6 bases and 10 bases, with 15 bases remaining between them.

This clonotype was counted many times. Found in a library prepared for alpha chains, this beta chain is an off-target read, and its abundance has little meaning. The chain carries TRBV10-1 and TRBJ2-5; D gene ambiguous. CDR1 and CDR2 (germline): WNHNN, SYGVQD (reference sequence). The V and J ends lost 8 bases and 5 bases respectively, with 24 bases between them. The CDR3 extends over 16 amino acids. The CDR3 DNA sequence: TGCGCCAGCTCAACTACGAAGGATGGGGTTTCGGAGACCCAGTACTTC. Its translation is CASSTTKDGVSETQYF.

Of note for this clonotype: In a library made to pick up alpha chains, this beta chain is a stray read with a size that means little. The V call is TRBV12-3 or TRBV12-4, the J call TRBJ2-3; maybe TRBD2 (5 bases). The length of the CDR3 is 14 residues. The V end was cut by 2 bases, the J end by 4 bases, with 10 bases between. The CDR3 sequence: CASSLFSRADTQYF. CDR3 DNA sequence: TGTGCCAGCAGTTTATTCTCGAGGGCAGATACGCAGTATTTT.

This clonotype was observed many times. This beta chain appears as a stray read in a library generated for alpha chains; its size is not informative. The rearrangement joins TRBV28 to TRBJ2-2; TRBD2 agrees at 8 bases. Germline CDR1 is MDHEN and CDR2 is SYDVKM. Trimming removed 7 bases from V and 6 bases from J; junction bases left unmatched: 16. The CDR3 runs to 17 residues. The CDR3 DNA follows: TGTGCCAGCACCCTGGGGACCGGGAGGGCCATCTCCGGGGAGCTGTTTTTT. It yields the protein CASTLGTGRAISGELFF.

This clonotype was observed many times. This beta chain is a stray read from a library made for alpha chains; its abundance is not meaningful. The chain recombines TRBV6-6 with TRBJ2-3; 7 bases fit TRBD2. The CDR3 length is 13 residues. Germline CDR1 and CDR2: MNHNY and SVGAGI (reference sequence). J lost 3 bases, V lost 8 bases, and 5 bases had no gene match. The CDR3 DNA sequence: TGTGCCAGCCTAAGCGGGATAACAGATACGCAGTATTTT. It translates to CASLSGITDTQYF.

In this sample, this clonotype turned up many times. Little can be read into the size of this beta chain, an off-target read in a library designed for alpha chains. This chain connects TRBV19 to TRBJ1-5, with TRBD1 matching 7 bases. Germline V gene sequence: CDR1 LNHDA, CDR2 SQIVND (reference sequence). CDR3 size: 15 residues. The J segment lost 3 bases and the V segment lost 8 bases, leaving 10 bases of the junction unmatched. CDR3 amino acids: CASRTGDLDNQPQHF. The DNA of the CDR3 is TGTGCCAGTCGTACAGGGGACCTTGACAATCAGCCCCAGCATTTT.

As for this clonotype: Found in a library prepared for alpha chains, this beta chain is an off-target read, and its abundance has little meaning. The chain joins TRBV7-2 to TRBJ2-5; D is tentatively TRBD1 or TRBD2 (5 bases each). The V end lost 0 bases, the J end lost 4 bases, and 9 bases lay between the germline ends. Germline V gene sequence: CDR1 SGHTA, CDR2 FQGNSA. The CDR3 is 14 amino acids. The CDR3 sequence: CASSLAAGRETQYF. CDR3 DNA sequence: TGTGCCAGCAGCTTAGCGGCAGGGAGAGAGACCCAGTACTTC. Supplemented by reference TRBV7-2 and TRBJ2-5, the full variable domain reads GAGVSQSPSNKVTEKGKDVELRCDPISGHTALYWYRQSLGQGLEFLIYFQGNSAPDKSGLPSDRFSAERTGGSVSTLTIQRTQQEDSAVYLCASSLAAGRETQYFGPGTRLLVL.

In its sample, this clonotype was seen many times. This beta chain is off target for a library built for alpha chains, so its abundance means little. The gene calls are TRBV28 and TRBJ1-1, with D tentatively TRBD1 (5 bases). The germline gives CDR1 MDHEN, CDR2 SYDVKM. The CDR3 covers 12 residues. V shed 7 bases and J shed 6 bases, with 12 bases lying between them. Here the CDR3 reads CASMEGFAEAFF. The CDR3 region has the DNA TGTGCCAGCATGGAGGGGTTCGCTGAAGCTTTCTTT.

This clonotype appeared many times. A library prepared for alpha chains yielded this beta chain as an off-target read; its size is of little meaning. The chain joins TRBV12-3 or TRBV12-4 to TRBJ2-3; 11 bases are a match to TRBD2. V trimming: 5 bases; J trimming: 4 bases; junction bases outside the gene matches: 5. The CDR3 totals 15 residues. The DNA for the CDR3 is TGTGCCAGCAGTCCTAGCGGGAGGATTTCAGATACGCAGTATTTT. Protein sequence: CASSPSGRISDTQYF.

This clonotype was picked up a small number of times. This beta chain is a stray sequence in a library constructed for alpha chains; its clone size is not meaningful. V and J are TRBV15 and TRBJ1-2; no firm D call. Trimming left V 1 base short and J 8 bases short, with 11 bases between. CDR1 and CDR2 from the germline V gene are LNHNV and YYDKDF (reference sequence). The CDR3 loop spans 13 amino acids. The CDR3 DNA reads TGTGCCACCAGCAGAGGGTCCCCTGGAGGCTACACCTTC. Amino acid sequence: CATSRGSPGGYTF.

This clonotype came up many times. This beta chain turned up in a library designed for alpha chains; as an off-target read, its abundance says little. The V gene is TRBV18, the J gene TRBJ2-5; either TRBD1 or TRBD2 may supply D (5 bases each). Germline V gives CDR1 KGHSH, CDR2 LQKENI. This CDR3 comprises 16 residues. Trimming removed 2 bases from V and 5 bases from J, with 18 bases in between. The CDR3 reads CASSPSRGGVWETQYF. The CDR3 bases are TGTGCCAGCTCACCATCACGTGGGGGAGTTTGGGAGACCCAGTACTTC.

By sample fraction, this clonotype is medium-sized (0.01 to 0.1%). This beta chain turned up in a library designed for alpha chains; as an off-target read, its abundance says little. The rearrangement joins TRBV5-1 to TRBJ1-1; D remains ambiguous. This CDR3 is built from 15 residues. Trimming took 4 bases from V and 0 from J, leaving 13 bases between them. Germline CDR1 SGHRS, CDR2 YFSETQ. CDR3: CASSLESNLNTEAFF. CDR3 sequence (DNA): TGCGCCAGCAGCCTCGAGAGTAACCTGAACACTGAAGCTTTCTTT.

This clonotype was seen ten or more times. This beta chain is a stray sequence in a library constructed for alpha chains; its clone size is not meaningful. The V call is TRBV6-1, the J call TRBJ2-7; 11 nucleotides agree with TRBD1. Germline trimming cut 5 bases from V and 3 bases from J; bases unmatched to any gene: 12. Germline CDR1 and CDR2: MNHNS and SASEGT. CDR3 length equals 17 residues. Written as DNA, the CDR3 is TGTGCCAGCAGTTACAAGGGTTCCGGGACAGGGGGCTACGAGCAGTACTTC. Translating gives CASSYKGSGTGGYEQYF.

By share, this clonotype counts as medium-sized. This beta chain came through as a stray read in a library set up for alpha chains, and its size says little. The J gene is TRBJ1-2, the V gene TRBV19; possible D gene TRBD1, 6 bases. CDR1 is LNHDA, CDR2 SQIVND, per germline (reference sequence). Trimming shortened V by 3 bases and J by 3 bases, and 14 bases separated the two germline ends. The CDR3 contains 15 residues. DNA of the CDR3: TGTGCCAGTAGTATTATAACAGGGTCGCACTATGGCTACACCTTC. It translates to CASSIITGSHYGYTF.

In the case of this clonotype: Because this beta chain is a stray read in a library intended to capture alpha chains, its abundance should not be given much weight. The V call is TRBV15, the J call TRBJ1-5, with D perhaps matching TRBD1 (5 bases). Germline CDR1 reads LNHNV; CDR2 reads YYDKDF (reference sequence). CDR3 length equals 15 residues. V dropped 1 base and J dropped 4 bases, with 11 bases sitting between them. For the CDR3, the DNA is TGTGCCACCAGCAGAGTCAGGGTAGGAAATCAGCCCCAGCATTTT. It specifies CATSRVRVGNQPQHF.

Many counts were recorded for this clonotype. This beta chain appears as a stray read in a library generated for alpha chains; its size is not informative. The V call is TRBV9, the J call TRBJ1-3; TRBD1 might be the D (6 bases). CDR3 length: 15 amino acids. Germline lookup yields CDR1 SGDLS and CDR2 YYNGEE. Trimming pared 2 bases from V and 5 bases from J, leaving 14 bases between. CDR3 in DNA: TGTGCCAGCAGCGTGGCAGGGGAGGGACGAAACACCATATATTTT. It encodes CASSVAGEGRNTIYF.

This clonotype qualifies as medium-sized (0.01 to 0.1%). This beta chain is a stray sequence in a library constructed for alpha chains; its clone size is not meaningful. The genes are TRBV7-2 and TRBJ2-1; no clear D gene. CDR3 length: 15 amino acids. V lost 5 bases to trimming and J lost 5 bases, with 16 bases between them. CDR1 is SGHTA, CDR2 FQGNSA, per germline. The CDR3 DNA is TGTGCCAGCAGCCAAAGTTTCCGTAGGGACAATGAGCAGTTCTTC. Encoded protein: CASSQSFRRDNEQFF.

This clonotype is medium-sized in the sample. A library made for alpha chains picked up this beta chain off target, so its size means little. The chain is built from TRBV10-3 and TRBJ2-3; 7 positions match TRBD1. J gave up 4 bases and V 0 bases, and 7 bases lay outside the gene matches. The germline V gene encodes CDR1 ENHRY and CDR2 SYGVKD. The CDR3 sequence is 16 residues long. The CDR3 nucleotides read TGTGCCATCAGTGAGTCGACAGGGTCTAGGCCAGATACGCAGTATTTT. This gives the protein CAISESTGSRPDTQYF.

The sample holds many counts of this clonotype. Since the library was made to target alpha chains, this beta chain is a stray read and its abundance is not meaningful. The CDR3 region is CASSFLPRQGANEAFF. In DNA form, the CDR3 reads TGTGCCAGCAGTTTTCTCCCGAGACAGGGGGCAAATGAAGCTTTCTTT. The genes are TRBV12-3 or TRBV12-4 and TRBJ1-1; 10 bases are shared with TRBD1. Trimming at V came to 3 bases and at J to 7 bases, leaving 11 bases not matched to a gene. The CDR3 runs 16 residues.